A single sample gave rise to the 21 T cell receptor beta chains below, sequenced in a study of identifying expanded T cells in peripheral blood (dated by TCRdb to about 2019). Receptors were amplified or captured by the immunoSEQ multiplex PCR assay. TCRdb took this table from immuneACCESS and kept in-frame rearrangements with V and J called. Such tables lack part of the clones; where checked against another copy, unresolved V genes explain under half of the gap, and the rest is unexplained. The sample includes about 98,000 clones, with 88% observed a single time. The ten biggest clones cover around an eighth of the sample. The specimen was blood. Source of these receptors: a person aged 18 to 70 in good health.

This sequence joins TRBV11-2 and TRBJ1-6; D not resolved. CDR3 length: 14 residues. Germline values: CDR1 SGHAT, CDR2 FQNNGV. The germline V and J ends were trimmed by 4 bases and 13 bases, with 17 bases remaining between them. CDR3 nucleotide sequence: TGTGCCAGCAGCTCGGACGGTCTTCATAAGCCCCTCCACTTT. Translation gives CASSSDGLHKPLHF.

This rearrangement joins TRBV19 to TRBJ1-1; D is unresolved. Germline CDR1 reads LNHDA; CDR2 reads SQIVND (reference sequence). This CDR3 is 13 amino acids long. V lost 4 bases, J lost 3 bases, and 9 bases lay in between. Here the CDR3 reads CASSTNMDTEAFF. The CDR3 nucleotides are TGTGCCAGTAGTACCAACATGGACACTGAAGCTTTCTTT.

The chain links TRBV6-5 to TRBJ2-7; weak D call: TRBD1 (6 bases). There are 13 residues in the CDR3. The V end lost 6 bases, the J end lost 0 bases, and 9 bases lay between the germline ends. Germline V gene lookup returns CDR1 MNHEY and CDR2 SVGAGI. Here the CDR3 DNA reads TGTGCCAGCAGAGGACAGAGCTCCTACGAGCAGTACTTC. Protein: CASRGQSSYEQYF.

V usage is TRBV7-6 and J usage is TRBJ2-3; TRBD2 aligns across 10 bases. J was trimmed by 0 bases and V by 5 bases; bases with no gene match: 5. Germline-derived CDR1 and CDR2 are SGHVS and FNYEAQ. The CDR3 is 16 amino acids. The CDR3 sequence is CASSGGTSVSTDTQYF. The CDR3 DNA follows: TGTGCCAGCAGCGGAGGGACTAGCGTTAGCACAGATACGCAGTATTTT.

This clone was seen only once. The chain uses TRBV23-1 and TRBJ2-2, with 12 bases that match TRBD2. TRBV23-1 is annotated as an ORF whose role is uncertain. With V trimmed by 0 bases and J by 10 bases, 12 bases remained unmatched. The CDR3 length is 18 residues. The CDR3 region has the DNA TGCGCCAGCAGTCAATCGGGACTAGCGGGTGTTCATGCGGAGGAGCTGTTTTTT. Amino acids: CASSQSGLAGVHAEELFF.

This chain joins TRBV4-1 and TRBJ2-1, with 7 bases fitting TRBD1. Germline values: CDR1 MGHRA, CDR2 YSYEKL. CDR3 length: 13 amino acids. V was pared by 4 bases and J by 8 bases, with 5 bases of the junction left unmatched. The CDR3 loop is CASSRQTGHEQFF. In DNA form, the CDR3 reads TGCGCCAGCAGCCGGCAGACAGGGCATGAGCAGTTCTTC.

The CDR3 DNA is TGTGCCAGCAGCTTAGATAGGTCGTTCGATGGCTACACCTTC. It yields the protein CASSLDRSFDGYTF. The chain combines TRBV7-3 with TRBJ1-2; D not certain. V was cut by 2 bases and J by 6 bases, with 13 bases left in between. CDR1 and CDR2 from the germline V gene are SGHTA and FQGTGA. The CDR3 is made up of 14 amino acids.

The chain is built from TRBV11-1 and TRBJ2-5, with a possible D match to TRBD2 (7 bases). The CDR3 is 13 residues long. V was trimmed by 7 bases and J by 4 bases, leaving 13 bases between them. CDR1 is SGHAT, CDR2 FQDESV, per germline (reference sequence). The CDR3 loop is CASTSRGGETQYF. The DNA for the CDR3 is TGTGCCAGCACCTCGAGGGGGGGAGAGACCCAGTACTTC.

The genes are TRBV5-1 and TRBJ2-7; D gene ambiguous. Trimming removed 0 bases from V and 3 bases from J, with 4 bases in between. The CDR3 is 12 amino acids. CDR1 and CDR2 (germline): SGHRS, YFSETQ. DNA of the CDR3: TGCGCCAGCAGCTTGGGAGGCTACGAGCAGTACTTC. Its translation is CASSLGGYEQYF.

This clone has a single count. The rearrangement uses TRBV18 and TRBJ1-2; the D is unclear. Germline V gene data show CDR1 as KGHSH and CDR2 as LQKENI. The CDR3 extends over 13 amino acids. The V gene lost 2 bases and the J gene lost 7 bases, with 11 bases spanning the gap. CDR3 loop: CASSPNGDSGYTF. DNA for the CDR3: TGTGCCAGCTCACCAAACGGGGATTCTGGCTACACCTTC.

V gene TRBV5-5 combines with J gene TRBJ1-1, with D hard to call. This CDR3 is built from 11 residues. The germline CDR1 and CDR2 sequences are SGHKS and YYEKEE (reference sequence). The ends were cut back, 3 bases at V and 2 bases at J, with 2 bases in the middle. The CDR3 bases are TGTGCCAGCAGCTCTAACACTGAAGCTTTCTTT. Amino acids: CASSSNTEAFF.

The chain carries TRBV15 and TRBJ1-4; 9 positions match TRBD1. V shed 4 bases and J 2 bases; nucleotides not matched to a gene: 5. There are 16 residues in the CDR3. CDR1 LNHNV and CDR2 YYDKDF come from the germline V gene (reference sequence). Here the CDR3 reads CATSMGQGATNEKLFF. The CDR3 DNA follows: TGTGCCACCAGCATGGGACAGGGCGCGACTAATGAAAAACTGTTTTTT.

The CDR3 here is CASSEGEAGSSYNEQFF. CDR3 nucleotides: TGTGCCAGCAGTGAAGGAGAAGCGGGCAGCTCCTACAATGAGCAGTTCTTC. The chain couples TRBV6-1 to TRBJ2-1; D may be TRBD2 (6 bases). This CDR3 is 17 amino acids long. Germline V lookup: CDR1 MNHNS, CDR2 SASEGT. Trimming took 1 base from V and 0 from J, leaving 13 bases between them.

The chain employs TRBV29-1 and TRBJ2-5; 11 bases are a match to TRBD2. Trimming removed 6 bases from V and 2 bases from J; junction bases left unmatched: 8. The CDR3 has 15 residues. From germline, CDR1 is SQVTM and CDR2 ANQGSEA. The CDR3 DNA reads TGCAGCGTCTCGAGACTAGCGGGGAGTCAAGAGACCCAGTACTTC. Translated, it gives CSVSRLAGSQETQYF.

The J gene is TRBJ1-6, the V gene TRBV7-2; D not certain. Germline CDR1 SGHTA, CDR2 FQGNSA. This CDR3 has 14 amino acids. Trimming removed 4 bases at V and 8 bases at J, with 12 bases between. CDR3 protein: CASSSLIRDSPLHF. CDR3 DNA sequence: TGTGCCAGCAGCTCCTTGATCCGTGATTCACCCCTCCACTTT.

This clone was seen many times. V usage is TRBV12-5 and J usage is TRBJ1-2; D gene unclear. Germline V gene lookup returns CDR1 LGHNT and CDR2 FRNRAP. CDR3 length: 14 amino acids. The germline V and J ends were trimmed by 6 bases and 0 bases, with 11 bases remaining between them. The CDR3: CASGTISSNYGYTF. In DNA, the CDR3 is TGTGCTAGTGGGACCATTAGCTCTAACTATGGCTACACCTTC.

This clone has a handful of counts. The gene calls are TRBV20-1 and TRBJ2-1; D uncertain. Germline assignment: CDR1 DFQATT and CDR2 SNEGSKA (reference sequence). The CDR3 runs to 11 residues. The CDR3: CSRMTSNEQFF. CDR3 in DNA: TGCAGCCGAATGACATCCAATGAGCAGTTCTTC.

This sequence joins TRBV28 and TRBJ1-2; 7 bases align to TRBD1. CDR3 length: 13 residues. Looked up from germline, CDR1 is MDHEN and CDR2 is SYDVKM. V lost 6 bases to trimming and J lost 4 bases; unmatched junction nucleotides: 5. The CDR3 DNA sequence: TGTGCCAGCAGCCCCGGGGACAGCTATGGCTACACCTTC. Translated: CASSPGDSYGYTF.

The gene calls are TRBV15 and TRBJ2-7, with TRBD1 as a possible D gene (5 bases). The ends were cut back, 2 bases at V and 2 bases at J, with 16 bases in the middle. Germline CDR1 reads LNHNV; CDR2 reads YYDKDF (reference sequence). The CDR3 totals 16 residues. This chain's CDR3 is CATSRSDSLTAYEQYF. For the CDR3, the DNA is TGTGCCACCAGCAGATCAGATAGCCTGACAGCCTACGAGCAGTACTTC.

The chain carries TRBV2 and TRBJ2-1, with TRBD2 identical over 9 bases. This CDR3 has 14 residues. Germline trimming cut 1 base from V and 8 bases from J; bases unmatched to any gene: 3. The germline CDR1 and CDR2 sequences are SNHLY and FYNNEI. The CDR3 coding sequence is TGTGCCAGCAGTGAAGGCGGGAGGGCCGATGAGCAGTTCTTC. Its translation: CASSEGGRADEQFF.

V usage is TRBV10-3 and J usage is TRBJ1-1; D unclear. Germline loops: CDR1 ENHRY, CDR2 SYGVKD. The length of the CDR3 is 13 residues. V was pared by 11 bases and J by 5 bases, with 18 bases between. This CDR3 is CAVAGRLGTEAFF. DNA of the CDR3: TGTGCCGTCGCGGGGAGGCTGGGGACTGAAGCTTTCTTT.